The clone carrying this T cell receptor (beta chain) was counted between two and nine times. This sample is part of a study of T cells in Graves' hyperthyroidism and ophthalmopathy. CDR1 and CDR2 (germline): SGHRS, YFSETQ. The length of the CDR3 is 16 residues. The V gene lost 0 bases and the J gene lost 7 bases, with 14 bases spanning the gap. Diagnosis rested on symptoms, serum thyroxine and TRAb, thyroid ultrasound, and orbital computed tomography. At first hyperthyroidism diagnosis, before any ophthalmopathy symptoms, the blood sample was collected. Source material for PBMCs was more than 7.5 ml fresh peripheral blood. RNA transcripts yielded amplified TCR beta CDR3 regions. Researchers ran a first-round RT-PCR on the TCR CDR3 using the HTBI primer set. In TCRdb, the multiplex PCR reads were re-called with MiXCR into one record per CDR3 protein. Among approximately 720,000 distinct CDR3 sequences, 18% were seen once, and the ten largest hold roughly 17%.

The sequence was collected from a woman between 50 and 59 years old with Graves' hyperthyroidism that later progressed to Graves' ophthalmopathy. V usage is TRBV5-1 and J usage is TRBJ1-6; TRBD1 might be the D (5 bases). The sequencing input was blood. The CDR3, as DNA: TGCGCCAGCAGCTTGGCTCAGGGATATGGAAATTCACCCCTCCACTTT. This codes for CASSLAQGYGNSPLHF.